What follows are 26 T cell receptor beta chains derived from one specimen sequenced in a study of early stage breast cancer tumors. Measured with immunoSEQ multiplex PCR; TCRdb has only the in-frame clones, and not every one. The sample carries tens of thousands of clones, more than 80% recorded once. The sequenced material came from blood. The receptors here all came from a person aged 55 to 75 with breast cancer.

The chain employs TRBV18 and TRBJ1-2; D not resolved. The V gene lost 1 base and the J gene lost 2 bases, with 11 bases spanning the gap. This CDR3 is built from 15 residues. The germline V gene encodes CDR1 KGHSH and CDR2 LQKENI. The CDR3 nucleotides read TGTGCCAGCTCACCACGTGGAGACCCCAACTATGGCTACACCTTC. Translation gives CASSPRGDPNYGYTF.

J is TRBJ2-7 and V is TRBV9; the D gene is possibly TRBD1 (6 bases). The CDR3 has 15 residues. From germline, CDR1 is SGDLS and CDR2 YYNGEE. The ends were cut back, 3 bases at V and 3 bases at J, with 16 bases in the middle. CDR3 nucleotide sequence: TGTGCCAGCAGCGCTACAGGGAAAGTGCGCTACGAGCAGTACTTC. This codes for CASSATGKVRYEQYF.

This chain connects TRBV10-2 to TRBJ1-3, with D unresolved. Trimming removed 6 bases at V and 4 bases at J, with 19 bases between. This CDR3 is 16 amino acids long. Per germline, CDR1 WSHSY and CDR2 SAAADI. As DNA, the CDR3 is TGCGCCAGCAGCGGGTTCGGTGTCGAGAACGGAAACACCATATATTTT. Its protein product is CASSGFGVENGNTIYF.

The chain links TRBV7-2 to TRBJ2-3; D gene ambiguous. CDR3 length: 15 residues. The germline gives CDR1 SGHTA, CDR2 FQGNSA. Trimming removed 2 bases at V and 3 bases at J, with 12 bases between. CDR3 protein: CASSLRWARTDTQYF. CDR3 DNA: TGTGCCAGCAGCTTACGATGGGCGCGTACAGATACGCAGTATTTT. Filled out from reference TRBV7-2 and TRBJ2-3, the complete variable domain reads GAGVSQSPSNKVTEKGKDVELRCDPISGHTALYWYRQSLGQGLEFLIYFQGNSAPDKSGLPSDRFSAERTGGSVSTLTIQRTQQEDSAVYLCASSLRWARTDTQYFGPGTRLTVL.

The chain carries TRBV18 and TRBJ1-2; the match to TRBD1 covers 8 bases. Germline CDR1 and CDR2: KGHSH and LQKENI. With V trimmed by 7 bases and J by 0 bases, 7 bases remained unmatched. The CDR3 runs to 15 residues. CDR3 nucleotide sequence: TGTGCCAGCTTCCCCTTGACAGGGGCTAACTATGGCTACACCTTC. Encoded protein: CASFPLTGANYGYTF.

The J gene is TRBJ2-7, the V gene TRBV18; D is undetermined. This CDR3 is 11 amino acids long. The V gene lost 5 bases and the J gene lost 3 bases, with 5 bases spanning the gap. CDR1 KGHSH and CDR2 LQKENI come from the germline V gene. The CDR3 region has the DNA TGTGCCAGCTCAGCAGACTACGAGCAGTACTTC. This sequence encodes CASSADYEQYF.

This rearrangement joins TRBV29-1 to TRBJ2-7; perhaps TRBD2 as D (5 bases). CDR3 length: 12 amino acids. Trimming cost V 4 bases and J 4 bases, with 11 bases left between them. Germline V gives CDR1 SQVTM, CDR2 ANQGSEA. This chain's CDR3 is CSVAWRSYEQYF. CDR3 coding DNA: TGCAGCGTTGCGTGGAGGTCTTACGAGCAGTACTTC.

The chain carries TRBV6-5 and TRBJ2-3, with TRBD1 as a possible D gene (5 bases). Germline V gene data show CDR1 as MNHEY and CDR2 as SVGAGI. The CDR3 consists of 15 residues. The V end lost 5 bases, the J end lost 0 bases, and 12 bases lay between the germline ends. The CDR3 is CASSVQGQSTDTQYF. DNA for the CDR3: TGTGCCAGCAGTGTCCAGGGTCAGAGCACAGATACGCAGTATTTT.

The rearrangement links TRBV28 to TRBJ2-1, with 9 nucleotides matching TRBD2. The CDR3 spans 15 residues. Germline V gene lookup returns CDR1 MDHEN and CDR2 SYDVKM. Trimming removed 0 bases from V and 9 bases from J; junction bases left unmatched: 6. The CDR3 is CASSLWGGRASEQFF. The CDR3 coding sequence is TGTGCCAGCAGTTTATGGGGCGGGAGGGCCTCTGAGCAGTTCTTC.

In this sample, this clone turned up a few times. V usage is TRBV27 and J usage is TRBJ1-5, with D perhaps TRBD1 (6 bases). CDR1 and CDR2 (germline): MNHEY, SMNVEV (reference sequence). The CDR3 covers 13 residues. The V end lost 5 bases, the J end lost 4 bases, and 9 bases lay between the germline ends. The CDR3 DNA reads TGTGCCAGCAGTGGCGACAGGAATCAGCCCCAGCATTTT. As protein: CASSGDRNQPQHF.

The rearrangement uses TRBV29-1 and TRBJ2-7, with 13 bases that match TRBD2. Germline CDR1 SQVTM, CDR2 ANQGSEA. The CDR3 loop spans 15 amino acids. Trimming cost V 3 bases and J 2 bases; bases outside gene matches: 4. CDR3 nucleotide sequence: TGCAGCGTTGAGTCGGGACTAGCGGGACCCTACGAGCAGTACTTC. This sequence encodes CSVESGLAGPYEQYF.

The chain employs TRBV4-1 and TRBJ2-1, with TRBD2 matching 13 bases. Germline-derived CDR1 and CDR2 are MGHRA and YSYEKL. The CDR3 extends over 16 amino acids. Trimming removed 4 bases from V and 9 bases from J; junction bases left unmatched: 9. The CDR3 loop reads CASSPLRTSGSGEQFF. The CDR3 DNA sequence: TGCGCCAGCAGCCCTTTGAGGACTAGCGGGAGTGGTGAGCAGTTCTTC.

The J gene is TRBJ1-2, the V gene TRBV14; a possible D gene is TRBD1 (6 bases). Germline V gene data show CDR1 as SGHDN and CDR2 as FVKESK. Deletions cut 1 base from V and 4 bases from J, with 13 bases between. CDR3 length: 15 residues. In DNA form, the CDR3 reads TGTGCCAGCAGCCAAGTATCAGGGGCCGGCTATGGCTACACCTTC. Translation: CASSQVSGAGYGYTF.

This clone was seen once. J is TRBJ2-5 and V is TRBV6-6; perhaps TRBD1 as D (6 bases). Trimming shortened V by 7 bases and J by 5 bases, and 14 bases separated the two germline ends. Germline CDR1 MNHNY, CDR2 SVGAGI (reference sequence). This CDR3 is 13 amino acids long. The CDR3 sequence is CASKGTLSETQYF. For the CDR3, the DNA is TGTGCCAGCAAGGGGACACTCTCGGAGACCCAGTACTTC.

V usage is TRBV4-2 and J usage is TRBJ2-7; possibly TRBD1 for D (6 bases). V was cut by 4 bases and J by 2 bases, with 12 bases left in between. The CDR3 runs to 14 residues. Germline CDR1 reads LGHNA; CDR2 reads YNFKEQ. CDR3 loop: CASSPRQATYEQYF. CDR3 sequence (DNA): TGTGCCAGCAGCCCCAGACAGGCCACCTACGAGCAGTACTTC.

Worth noting for this clone: Distinct nucleotide sequences in the sample also encode this CDR3. V and J are TRBV7-9 and TRBJ2-7; TRBD2 aligns across 13 bases. From germline, CDR1 is SEHNR and CDR2 FQNEAQ (reference sequence). CDR3 length: 16 residues. The V and J ends lost 5 bases and 4 bases, in that order; junction bases with no gene match: 8. The CDR3 nucleotides read TGTGCCAGCAGCCACCCGAGGACTAGCGGGAGTTACGAGCAGTACTTC. Its protein product is CASSHPRTSGSYEQYF.

V usage is TRBV5-4 and J usage is TRBJ1-2, with 9 bases aligning to TRBD1. Trimming removed 4 bases from V and 4 bases from J; junction bases left unmatched: 11. The germline CDR1 and CDR2 sequences are SGHNT and YYREEE (reference sequence). The CDR3 is 16 amino acids. CDR3 sequence: CASSVTGGPLLYGYTF. As DNA, the CDR3 is TGTGCCAGCAGCGTGACAGGGGGTCCCCTCCTCTATGGCTACACCTTC. The full variable domain, in which reference TRBV5-4 and TRBJ1-2 provide the parts outside the CDR3, is ETGVTQSPTHLIKTRGQQVTLRCSSQSGHNTVSWYQQALGQGPQFIFQYYREEENGRGNFPPRFSGLQFPNYSSELNVNALELDDSALYLCASSVTGGPLLYGYTFGSGTRLTVV.

The chain uses TRBV18 and TRBJ1-4, with D perhaps TRBD1 (6 bases). This CDR3 spans 16 amino acids. V dropped 1 base and J dropped 2 bases, with 11 bases sitting between them. Germline V lookup: CDR1 KGHSH, CDR2 LQKENI. CDR3: CASSPQQGATNEKLFF. DNA of the CDR3: TGTGCCAGCTCACCACAACAGGGCGCCACTAATGAAAAACTGTTTTTT. The full variable domain, in which reference TRBV18 and TRBJ1-4 provide the parts outside the CDR3, is NAGVMQNPRHLVRRRGQEARLRCSPMKGHSHVYWYRQLPEEGLKFMVYLQKENIIDESGMPKERFSAEFPKEGPSILRIQQVVRGDSAAYFCASSPQQGATNEKLFFGSGTQLSVL.

J is TRBJ2-5 and V is TRBV30; 7 nucleotides line up with TRBD2. The CDR3 length is 15 residues. Looked up from germline, CDR1 is GTSNPN and CDR2 is SVGIG (reference sequence). The junction had 16 bases not matched to a gene; V was cut back by 2 bases and J by 10 bases. In DNA form, the CDR3 reads TGTGCCTGGAGTATTCTAGCGGTCCCGGAGGGTAGCCAGTACTTC. It translates to CAWSILAVPEGSQYF.

The rearrangement uses TRBV5-4 and TRBJ2-1, with 8 bases fitting TRBD2. The CDR3 contains 13 residues. The V segment lost 8 bases and the J segment 5 bases; nucleotides outside the gene matches: 6. Germline lookup yields CDR1 SGHNT and CDR2 YYREEE (reference sequence). This CDR3 is CASTSGVNNEQFF. CDR3 DNA sequence: TGTGCCAGTACTAGCGGAGTTAACAATGAGCAGTTCTTC.

J is TRBJ2-1 and V is TRBV6-5, with a possible D match to TRBD2 (6 bases). Trimming removed 6 bases from V and 0 bases from J, with 12 bases in between. This CDR3 region has 15 residues. Germline CDR1 is MNHEY and CDR2 is SVGAGI. DNA of the CDR3: TGTGCCAGCAGGGGGGACTCGAGCTCCTACAATGAGCAGTTCTTC. It specifies CASRGDSSSYNEQFF.

The rearrangement joins TRBV23-1 to TRBJ2-1, with D possibly TRBD2 on 5 matching bases. TRBV23-1 is sorted into the ORF group, with uncertain function. This CDR3 has 13 amino acids. V lost 4 bases and J 4 bases, leaving 8 bases between the germline ends. CDR3 DNA: TGCGCCAGCAGTCGTAAGCGGTACAATGAGCAGTTCTTC. Translated, it gives CASSRKRYNEQFF.

This chain joins TRBV6-6 and TRBJ1-2, with a possible D match to TRBD1 (6 bases). Germline CDR1 MNHNY, CDR2 SVGAGI (reference sequence). With 9 bases removed from V and 1 base from J, the gap between germline ends came to 12 bases. There are 13 residues in the CDR3. This CDR3 reads CASTRTVNYGYTF. Here the CDR3 DNA reads TGTGCCAGTACCCGGACAGTTAACTATGGCTACACCTTC.

The sample holds a few counts of this clone. V usage is TRBV6-4 and J usage is TRBJ1-2; D perhaps matches TRBD1 (5 bases). This CDR3 comprises 12 residues. Germline V gene sequence: CDR1 MRHNA, CDR2 SNTAGT. V lost 7 bases and J 2 bases, leaving 8 bases between the germline ends. The CDR3 loop is CASTDRNYGYTF. The CDR3 bases are TGTGCCAGCACAGACAGAAACTATGGCTACACCTTC.

This clone is classed as medium-sized. J is TRBJ1-1 and V is TRBV19; D is perhaps TRBD1 (5 bases). V was cut by 3 bases and J by 1 base, with 6 bases left in between. Germline CDR1 LNHDA, CDR2 SQIVND (reference sequence). The CDR3 extends over 13 amino acids. The CDR3 here is CASSIQGNTEAFF. The DNA for the CDR3 is TGTGCCAGTAGTATCCAGGGGAACACTGAAGCTTTCTTT. The variable domain in full, with the rest retrieved from reference TRBV19 and TRBJ1-1, is DGGITQSPKYLFRKEGQNVTLSCEQNLNHDAMYWYRQDPGQGLRLIYYSQIVNDFQKGDIAEGYSVSREKKESFPLTVTSAQKNPTAFYLCASSIQGNTEAFFGQGTRLTVV.

In its sample, this clone was seen a few times. The V gene is TRBV4-3, the J gene TRBJ2-2; D not certain. Trimming stripped 1 base from V and 4 bases from J, with 10 bases between. The CDR3 has 15 residues. CDR1 and CDR2 (germline): LGHNA, YSLEER. The CDR3 bases are TGCGCCAGCAGCCAAGTTAGTCGTGGCACCGGGGAGCTGTTTTTT. It codes for CASSQVSRGTGELFF.